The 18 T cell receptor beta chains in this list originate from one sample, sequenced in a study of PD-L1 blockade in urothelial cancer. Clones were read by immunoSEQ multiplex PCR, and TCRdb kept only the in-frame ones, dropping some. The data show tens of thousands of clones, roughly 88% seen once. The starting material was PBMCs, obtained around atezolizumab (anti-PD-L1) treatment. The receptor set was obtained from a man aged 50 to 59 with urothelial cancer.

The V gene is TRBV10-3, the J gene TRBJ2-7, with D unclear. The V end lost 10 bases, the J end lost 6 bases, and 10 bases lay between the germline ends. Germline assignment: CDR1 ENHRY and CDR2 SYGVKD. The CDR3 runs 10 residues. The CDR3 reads CATSDFEQYF. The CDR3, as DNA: TGTGCCACGTCCGACTTCGAGCAGTACTTC.

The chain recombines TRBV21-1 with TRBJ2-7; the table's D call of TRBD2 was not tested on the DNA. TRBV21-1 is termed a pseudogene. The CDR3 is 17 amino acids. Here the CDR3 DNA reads TGTGCCAGCAGTCTAAACCCCTCTAGCGGGAGTTACTACGAGCAGTACTTC. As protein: CASSLNPSSGSYYEQYF.

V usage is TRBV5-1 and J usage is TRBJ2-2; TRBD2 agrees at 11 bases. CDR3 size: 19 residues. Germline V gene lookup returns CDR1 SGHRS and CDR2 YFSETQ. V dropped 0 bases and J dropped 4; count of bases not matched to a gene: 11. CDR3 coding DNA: TGCGCCAGCAGCTTGGCCAAGACTAGCGGGATTGTGGGCACCGGGGAGCTGTTTTTT. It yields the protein CASSLAKTSGIVGTGELFF. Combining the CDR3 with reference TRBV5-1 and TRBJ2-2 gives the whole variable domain KAGVTQTPRYLIKTRGQQVTLSCSPISGHRSVSWYQQTPGQGLQFLFEYFSETQRNKGNFPGRFSGRQFSNSRSEMNVSTLELGDSALYLCASSLAKTSGIVGTGELFFGEGSRLTVL.

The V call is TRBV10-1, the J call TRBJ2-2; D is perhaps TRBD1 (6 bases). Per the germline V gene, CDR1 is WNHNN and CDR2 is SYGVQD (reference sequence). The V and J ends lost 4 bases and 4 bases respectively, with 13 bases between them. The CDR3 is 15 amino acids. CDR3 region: CASSGAGVGTGELFF. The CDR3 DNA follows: TGCGCCAGCAGTGGAGCAGGGGTAGGCACCGGGGAGCTGTTTTTT.

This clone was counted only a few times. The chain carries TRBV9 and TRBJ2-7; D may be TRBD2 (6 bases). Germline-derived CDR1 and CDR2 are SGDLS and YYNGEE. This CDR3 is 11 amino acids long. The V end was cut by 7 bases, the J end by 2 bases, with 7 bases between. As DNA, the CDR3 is TGTGCCAGCGGGACTCCCTACGAGCAGTACTTC. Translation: CASGTPYEQYF.

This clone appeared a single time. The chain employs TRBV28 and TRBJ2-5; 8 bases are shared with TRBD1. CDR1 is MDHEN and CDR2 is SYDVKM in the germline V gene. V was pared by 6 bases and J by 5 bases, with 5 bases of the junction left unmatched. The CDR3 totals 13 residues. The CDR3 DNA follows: TGTGCCAGCAGCCAGGGGGCGAGGGAGACCCAGTACTTC. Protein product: CASSQGARETQYF.

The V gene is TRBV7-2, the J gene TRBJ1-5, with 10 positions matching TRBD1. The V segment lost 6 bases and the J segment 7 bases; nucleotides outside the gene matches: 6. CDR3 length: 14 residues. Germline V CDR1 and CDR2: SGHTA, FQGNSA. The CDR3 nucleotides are TGTGCCAGCAGATTAACGGGACAGGGGCAGCCCCAGCATTTT. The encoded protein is CASRLTGQGQPQHF.

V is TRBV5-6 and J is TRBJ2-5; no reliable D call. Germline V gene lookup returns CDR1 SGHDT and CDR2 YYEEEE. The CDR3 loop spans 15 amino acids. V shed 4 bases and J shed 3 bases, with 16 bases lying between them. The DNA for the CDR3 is TGTGCCAGCAGCCCTAGTCCTTGGGTAGAAGAGACCCAGTACTTC. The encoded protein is CASSPSPWVEETQYF.

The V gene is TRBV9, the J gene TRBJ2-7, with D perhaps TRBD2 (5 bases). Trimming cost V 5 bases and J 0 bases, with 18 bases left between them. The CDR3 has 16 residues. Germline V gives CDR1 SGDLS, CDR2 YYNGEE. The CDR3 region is CASSQGNRGSSYEQYF. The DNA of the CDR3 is TGTGCCAGCAGTCAAGGGAATCGAGGGAGCTCCTACGAGCAGTACTTC.

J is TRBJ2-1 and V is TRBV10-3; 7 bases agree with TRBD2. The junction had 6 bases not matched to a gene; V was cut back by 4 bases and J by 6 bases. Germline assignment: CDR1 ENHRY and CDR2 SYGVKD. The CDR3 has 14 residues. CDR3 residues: CAISVGGTINEQFF. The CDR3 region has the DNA TGTGCCATCAGTGTGGGGGGGACGATCAATGAGCAGTTCTTC.

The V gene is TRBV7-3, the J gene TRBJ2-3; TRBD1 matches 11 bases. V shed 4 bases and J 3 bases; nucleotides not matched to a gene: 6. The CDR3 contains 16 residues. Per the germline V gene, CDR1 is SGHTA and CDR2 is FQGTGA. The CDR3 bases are TGTGCCAGCAGCTCATACCGGGACAGGGGGACAGATACGCAGTATTTT. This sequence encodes CASSSYRDRGTDTQYF.

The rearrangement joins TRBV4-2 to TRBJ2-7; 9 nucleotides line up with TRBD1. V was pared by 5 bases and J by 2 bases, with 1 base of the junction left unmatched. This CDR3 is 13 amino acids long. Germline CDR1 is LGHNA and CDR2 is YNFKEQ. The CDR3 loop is CASSTGGPYEQYF. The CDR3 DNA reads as TGTGCCAGCAGCACAGGGGGCCCCTACGAGCAGTACTTC.

CDR3 nucleotides: TGTGCCAGCGTCAAACAGGGGGCTGGAGAGACCCAGTACTTC. Encoded protein: CASVKQGAGETQYF. V is TRBV5-8 and J is TRBJ2-5; 9 bases match TRBD1. The CDR3 sequence is 14 residues long. Germline CDR1 reads SGHTS; CDR2 reads YDEGEE. V was clipped by 7 bases and J by 4 bases; unmatched bases: 8. The entire variable domain, with the rest obtained from reference TRBV5-8 and TRBJ2-5, is as follows: EAGVTQSPTHLIKTRGQQATLRCSPISGHTSVYWYQQALGLGLQFLLWYDEGEERNRGNFPPRFSGRQFPNYSSELNVNALELEDSALYLCASVKQGAGETQYFGPGTRLLVL.

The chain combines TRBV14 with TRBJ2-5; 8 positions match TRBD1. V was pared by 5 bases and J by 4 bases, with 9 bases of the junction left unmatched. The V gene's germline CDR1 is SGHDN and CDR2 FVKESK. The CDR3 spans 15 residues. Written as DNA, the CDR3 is TGTGCCAGCAGCAGACGAGCGACAGGGGCAGAGACCCAGTACTTC. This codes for CASSRRATGAETQYF.

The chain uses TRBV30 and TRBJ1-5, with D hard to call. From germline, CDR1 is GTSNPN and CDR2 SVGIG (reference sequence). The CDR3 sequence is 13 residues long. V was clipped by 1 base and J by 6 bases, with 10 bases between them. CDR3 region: CAWSEGVSQPQHF. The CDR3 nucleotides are TGTGCCTGGAGTGAGGGAGTCAGTCAGCCCCAGCATTTT.

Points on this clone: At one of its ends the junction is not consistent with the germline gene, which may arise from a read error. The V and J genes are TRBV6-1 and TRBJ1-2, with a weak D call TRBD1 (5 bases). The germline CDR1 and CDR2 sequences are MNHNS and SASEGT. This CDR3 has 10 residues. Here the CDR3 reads CASSGGRVNF. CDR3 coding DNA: TGTGCCAGCAGTGGGGGCAGGGTGAACTTC.

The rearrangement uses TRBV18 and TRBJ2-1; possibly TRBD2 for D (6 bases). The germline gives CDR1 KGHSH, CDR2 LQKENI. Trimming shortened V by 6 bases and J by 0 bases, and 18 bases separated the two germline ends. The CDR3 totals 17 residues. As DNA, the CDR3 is TGTGCCAGCTCTCCCCTGGGGAGCGGGCTCTCCTACAATGAGCAGTTCTTC. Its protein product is CASSPLGSGLSYNEQFF.

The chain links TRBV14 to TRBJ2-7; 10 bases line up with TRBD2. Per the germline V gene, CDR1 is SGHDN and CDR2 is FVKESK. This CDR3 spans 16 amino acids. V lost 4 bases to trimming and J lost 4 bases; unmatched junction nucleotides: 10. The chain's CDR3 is CASSPQGLAGVYEQYF. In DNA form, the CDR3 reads TGTGCCAGCAGCCCCCAGGGGCTAGCGGGGGTTTACGAGCAGTACTTC.